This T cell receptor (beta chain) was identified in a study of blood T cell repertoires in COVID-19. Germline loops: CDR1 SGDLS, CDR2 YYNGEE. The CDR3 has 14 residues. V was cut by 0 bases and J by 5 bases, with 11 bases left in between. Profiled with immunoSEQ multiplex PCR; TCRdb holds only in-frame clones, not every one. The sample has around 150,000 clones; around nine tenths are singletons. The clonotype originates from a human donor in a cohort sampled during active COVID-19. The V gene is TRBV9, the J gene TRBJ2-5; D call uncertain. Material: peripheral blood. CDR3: CASSVDPTGETQYF. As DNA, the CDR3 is TGTGCCAGCAGCGTAGACCCGACTGGGGAGACCCAGTACTTC.